This TCR beta chain was retrieved from a study of T cells in Graves' hyperthyroidism and ophthalmopathy. Researchers defined stable Graves' hyperthyroidism as no ophthalmopathy progression within 18 months. The CDR3 is made up of 15 amino acids. V trimming: 5 bases; J trimming: 0 bases; junction bases outside the gene matches: 3. The V gene's germline CDR1 is MGHRA and CDR2 YSYEKL. Researchers amplified the TCR beta CDR3 regions from RNA transcripts. The study used the HTBI primer set for a first-round RT-PCR of the TCR CDR3. TCRdb fed the multiplex PCR reads into MiXCR, producing one record per CDR3 protein. The sample includes 400,000 to 500,000 distinct CDR3 sequences, around 15% of them seen just once.

Material for sequencing was blood. The sequence was collected from a woman aged 18-35 years with Graves' hyperthyroidism. The rearrangement joins TRBV4-1 to TRBJ1-5, with 8 bases matching TRBD1. CDR3: CASSFRGRSNQPQHF. CDR3 nucleotide sequence: TGCGCCAGCAGCTTCAGGGGGCGTAGCAATCAGCCCCAGCATTTT.